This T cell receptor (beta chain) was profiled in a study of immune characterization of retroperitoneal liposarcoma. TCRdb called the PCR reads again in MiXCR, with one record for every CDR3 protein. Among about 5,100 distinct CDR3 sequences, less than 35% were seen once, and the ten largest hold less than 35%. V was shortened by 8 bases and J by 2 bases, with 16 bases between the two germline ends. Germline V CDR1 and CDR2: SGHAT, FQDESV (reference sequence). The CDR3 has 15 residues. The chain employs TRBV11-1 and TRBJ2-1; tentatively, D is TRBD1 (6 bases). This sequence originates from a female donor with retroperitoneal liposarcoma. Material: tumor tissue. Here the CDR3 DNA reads TGTGCCAGCCGAACATGGGGGCGCGCCTACAATGAGCAGTTCTTC. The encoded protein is CASRTWGRAYNEQFF.